The TCR beta chain under discussion was sequenced for a study of cytomegalovirus exposure and HLA in healthy donors (dated by TCRdb to between 2016 and 2019). Broadly, across the study: An earlier analysis of approximately 590 of the donors reported approximately 290 Gb of sequence data and 120 million or so unique TCR beta sequences from about 179 million T cells. In a later genetic analysis, genome-wide SNP genotypes for 398 of the 666 donors were used, and that subset was treated as a discovery cohort. The number of typed donors differed by locus: about 629-640 for A, B, C, DRB1 and DQB1; 522 for DQA1; approximately 600 for DPA1; and around 470 for DPB1. Of the 398 genotyped donors, approximately 80% were placed in the genetic ancestry cluster associated with self-reported Caucasian donors. The study was designed to test whether signatures of past pathogen exposure could be identified by cataloging public T cell receptors. Every discovery cohort repertoire had been produced on one sequencing platform. To decide whether each TCR beta V gene segment behaved as functional or pseudogenic, an earlier analysis of approximately 620 of the donors relied on high-throughput TCR beta sequencing. Using immunosequencing, the study profiled T cell repertoires from 550 to 750 subjects and related those repertoires to cytomegalovirus serostatus. Donor age, sex, ethnicity and CMV serostatus were compiled alongside the repertoire data. The later analysis used no new phenotypic data to find candidate immune exposures, relying instead on TCR beta sequences and their occurrence across donors. About five DR-DQ haplotypes were treated as single units for association and clustering because of strong linkage in the cohort. A separate validation cohort of over 95 different subjects was used in addition to the approximately 700-subject first cohort. To study patterns of TCR occurrence, a later analysis re-analyzed previously published TCR beta repertoires from 666 donors and added high-resolution HLA genotyping. High-throughput TCR immunosequencing, statistical association of individual TCRs with disease status, and machine learning were combined to predict cytomegalovirus infection status. HLA typing included class I and class II loci at four-digit resolution. Among roughly 400 genotyped donors of the cohort, an average of roughly 230,000 unique TCR beta nucleotide sequences was sequenced per donor, of which approximately 19% were non-productive. An early release that covered about 600 HLA-typed donors contained 300 to 350 gigabases of sequencing data and tens of millions of unique TCR sequences. The paper as a whole reports these results and caveats: Because HLA typing was unavailable for some donors at each locus, only the typed subset was used in association tests. In a later analysis, the rate of TCR association differed among HLA loci, with DRB1 alleles having the most associated TCRs and HLA-C alleles having the fewest. A later analysis reported that several top co-occurrence clusters appeared linked to parvovirus B19, influenza, CMV and Epstein-Barr virus. Compared with the approximately 700-donor mean, donors in an Asian-associated ancestry cluster had fewer N-insertions in productive TCRs, according to a later genetic analysis. An earlier analysis of around 600 of the donors showed that most TCR beta V segments appeared in productive rearrangements either about 87% or about 30% of the time, which broadly matched IMGT annotations. Linkage disequilibrium might explain the correlated functional status among segregating V segments, but an unknown experimental factor could not be excluded. In vitro tests confirmed that a few of the cytomegalovirus-associated TCR beta chains recognize cytomegalovirus antigens. Roughly uniform sequencing depth across donors was assumed in presence/absence analyses, although this assumption may not hold. In a later analysis, HLA-associated TCR beta chains were found to be more clonally expanded and to have lower generation probabilities than equally common non-associated chains. For the cohort, immune exposure information was limited to CMV serostatus. At a false discovery rate of 0.05, a later analysis linked about 16,000 TCR beta sequences to specific HLA alleles. In a later analysis, most CMV-associated TCR beta chains were found to appear HLA-restricted, with HLA associations seemingly driven largely by CMV exposure. A further reported finding was that TCR beta sequences accurately predicted the HLA-A and HLA-B alleles for most subjects in the first cohort. It was suggested by the authors that the approach could potentially be generalized to other disease states and immunological phenotypes. Because the 87-base-pair reads could not distinguish some IMGT-functional V segments, including TRBV6-2 and TRBV6-3, those segments were excluded. The sequencing pipeline was judged likely to have produced a cluster of highly shared sequence variants as a technical artifact. In the study, approximately 160 TCR beta chains were listed as associated with cytomegalovirus. The classifier was reported to diagnose cytomegalovirus status with high specificity and sensitivity in both the original cohort and the validation cohort. V-gene and J-gene trimming of TCR beta chains was associated with a missense DCLRE1C variant in a later genetic analysis, and the association was replicated in an independent cohort. Across donors, most TCR sequences were observed very rarely, whereas some public TCRs were present in many individuals. Assigning TCR associations to individual alleles was difficult when HLA alleles, especially DR and DQ, strongly co-occurred. The earlier analysis of a few hundred of the donors excluded some 15 rarely observed V segments, including chromosome 9 orphons, because counts were too low. The cohort was sequenced for TCR beta chains only, and without alpha or paired-chain data the features that could be detected were limited.

The cohort consisted of hundreds of healthy bone marrow donors. At the time of sampling, every cohort member was nominally healthy, though immune exposures that went unrecorded were likely present. The donor was CMV seronegative and belonged to the group of around 350 seronegative cohort members. A peripheral blood sample was provided by each donor, and peripheral blood mononuclear cells were used for TCR beta sequencing. The Qiagen DNeasy Blood Extraction Kit was used to extract genomic DNA from the blood cell samples. As regards this clone: It has no known antigen specificity. No quality values exist for individual bases; no much larger clone is one base distant.

The CDR3 spans 12 residues, from the cysteine through the phenylalanine. CDR3 DNA is the only sequence kept; it has 36 bases, read in frame from the first base. CDR1 and CDR2 are read off the germline V gene as SQVTM and ANQGSEA. Ends trimmed: V by 4 bases, J by 14 bases; bases unmatched to a gene: 12. Preparation of the library involved the immunoSEQ multiplex PCR assay. The multiplex PCR relied on a mix of 60 forward primers for TCR Vbeta segments and 13 reverse primers for TCR Jbeta segments. Amplification of the CDR3 region of rearranged TCR beta genes was performed with a multiplex PCR assay on genomic DNA. The amplified TCR beta libraries were sequenced on the Illumina HiSeq System as 87-base-pair reads. The authors' pipeline ran thus. Across the roughly 700 repertoires, a later analysis counted some 80 million unique TCR beta chains, some 11 million of which were shared by at least two donors. Raw reads were error-corrected and collapsed into unique sequences with a nearest-neighbor algorithm that merged closely related sequences to remove PCR and sequencing errors. To assign V, D and J gene segments, CDR3 sequences were aligned to IMGT reference sequences. For a sequence to be retained, a match of at least six nucleotides was required to both a V gene segment and a J gene segment. A rearrangement was called productive if the CDR3 had no stop codons and remained in frame with V and J, and every other rearrangement was called non-productive. CDR3 was defined by IMGT convention, running from the second conserved V-encoded cysteine to the conserved J-encoded phenylalanine. The earlier analysis of 500 to 750 of the donors excluded any sequence lacking an unambiguous match to a single V gene segment. In an earlier analysis of several hundred of the donors, a V segment was called functional when productive rearrangements were above 56.7%, and segregating when the standard deviation between donors exceeded 5%. To diagnose cytomegalovirus status from the catalog of TCR beta chain sequences, a statistical classification framework was built. A later analysis assigned V and J genes by comparing TCR nucleotide sequences with IMGT/GENE-DB human TR gene sequences. A later analysis assigned CDR3 sequences and most-parsimonious VDJ recombination scenarios with the TCRdist pipeline. A later analysis defined each TCR beta chain by its CDR3 amino acid sequence plus V-gene family, and excluded reads lacking a unique V-gene family. A later analysis removed 592 highly shared, low-generation-probability nucleotide sequences to deal with suspected cross-contamination and a sequencing artifact. A later analysis calculated a clonal expansion index for each public chain from normalized within-repertoire ranks of inferred template counts. In a later analysis, generation probabilities were computed using a VDJ recombination model fitted to out-of-frame rearrangements, and the results were checked against IGoR. In a later analysis, TCR-TCR, TCR-HLA and TCR-CMV co-occurrence was scored with hypergeometric tests, and a repertoire-size bias correction was applied to TCR pairs. A later analysis estimated false discovery rates by permuting HLA or CMV assignments 20 times. In a later analysis, co-occurring TCRs were grouped using DBSCAN, and TCRdist sequence similarity was added for clustering within HLA-allele-positive subsets. Repertoires with fewer than 30,000 or more than 120,000 public chains were left out of co-occurrence clustering, as were about five repertoires with anomalous nucleotide sharing. The immuneACCESS repertoire file appears here via TCRdb, limited to in-frame rearrangements. These files lack a portion of the clones; in checked studies, under half of the deficit traces to unresolved V genes, and the cause of the others is not known. V and J calls and clone size come straight from that table; D and trimming were deduced from the DNA. The sample table records about 140,000 clones; approximately 82% of these occur just once. The ten largest clones take up over 3% of the sample.

The chain joins TRBV29-1 to TRBJ1-1; a stretch of 8 junction bases matches TRBD1. The source is a man aged 40-49 years in good health and CMV-seronegative. Sequenced: PBMCs. This receptor carries the CDR3 CSVAAWGQEGFF. DNA sequence: TGCAGCGTTGCCGCCTGGGGACAGGAAGGCTTCTTT.